The T cell receptor beta chain described here comes from a study of sequential checkpoint blockade in melanoma. The treatment: randomized to nivolumab then ipilimumab (arm A) or the reverse (arm B). Generated by immunoSEQ multiplex PCR, the TCRdb table keeps only in-frame clones and is missing some. The data hold over 10,000 clones, with 27% observed a single time. V trimming: 8 bases; J trimming: 3 bases; junction bases outside the gene matches: 10. There are 14 residues in the CDR3. Source: tumor tissue (inferred from file names), taken from a patient given nivolumab and ipilimumab in sequence. This receptor was identified in a human donor with melanoma. The rearrangement uses TRBV6-7 and TRBJ2-7; TRBD1 agrees at 7 bases. TRBV6-7 is marked as an open reading frame, function uncertain. In DNA, the CDR3 is TGTGCCAGCCGTTCTGGGACAGCTCTCTACGAGCAGTACTTC. Translation gives CASRSGTALYEQYF.